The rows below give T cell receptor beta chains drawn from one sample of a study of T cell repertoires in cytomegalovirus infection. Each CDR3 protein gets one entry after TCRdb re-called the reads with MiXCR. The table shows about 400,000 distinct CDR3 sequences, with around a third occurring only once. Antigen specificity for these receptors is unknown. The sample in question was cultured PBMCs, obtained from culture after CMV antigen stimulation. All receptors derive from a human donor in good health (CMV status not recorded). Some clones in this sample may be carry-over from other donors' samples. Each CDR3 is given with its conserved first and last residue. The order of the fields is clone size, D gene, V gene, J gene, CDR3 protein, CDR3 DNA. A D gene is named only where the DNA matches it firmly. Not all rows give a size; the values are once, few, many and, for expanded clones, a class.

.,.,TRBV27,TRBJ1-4,CANYITLTVNEKLFF,TGTGCCAACTACATTACCTTGACAGTAAATGAAAAACTGTTTTTT
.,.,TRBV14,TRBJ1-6,CASSQGPPGHPNSPLHF,TGTGCCAGCAGCCAAGGCCCACCGGGACATCCGAATTCACCCCTCCACTTT
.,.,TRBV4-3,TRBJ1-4,CASSDRPSNEKLFF,TGCGCCAGCAGTGACAGGCCCTCGAATGAAAAACTGTTTTTT
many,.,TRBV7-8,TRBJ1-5,CASSSGENQPQHF,TGTGCCAGCAGCTCAGGAGAGAATCAGCCCCAGCATTTT
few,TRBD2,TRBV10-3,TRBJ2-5,CATLALAGEGETQYF,TGTGCAACCCTGGCGTTAGCGGGAGAAGGGGAGACCCAGTACTTC
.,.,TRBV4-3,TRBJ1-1,CASSRNRAFPEAFF,TGCGCCAGCAGCCGGAACCGGGCTTTTCCTGAAGCTTTCTTT
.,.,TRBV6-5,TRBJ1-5,CASSYDLGAPTQHF,TGTGCCAGCAGTTACGACCTCGGGGCCCCGACCCAGCATTTT
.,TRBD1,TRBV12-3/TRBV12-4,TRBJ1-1,CASSLRTGEAFF,TGTGCCAGCAGTTTAAGGACAGGAGAAGCTTTCTTT
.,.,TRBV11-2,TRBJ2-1,CASSPGGATSSYNGQFF,TGTGCCAGCAGCCCGGGCGGGGCAACGAGCTCCTACAATGGGCAGTTCTTC
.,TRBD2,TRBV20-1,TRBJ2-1,CSARETSGRDNEQFF,TGCAGTGCTAGAGAAACTAGCGGGAGGGACAATGAGCAGTTCTTC
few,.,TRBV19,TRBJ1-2,CASSILSRARGYTF,TGTGCCAGTAGTATCCTATCCCGGGCTAGAGGCTACACCTTC
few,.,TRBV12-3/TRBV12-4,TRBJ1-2,CASSLAFRQEGNYGYTF,TGTGCCAGCAGTTTAGCCTTTCGACAGGAGGGGAACTATGGCTACACCTTC
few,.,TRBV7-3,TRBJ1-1,CASSLSPTGTTEAFF,TGTGCCAGCAGCTTATCCCCGACGGGGACCACTGAAGCTTTCTTT
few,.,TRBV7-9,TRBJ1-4,CASSPPRVHADGEKLFF,TGTGCCAGCAGCCCCCCCCGGGTACACGCCGATGGGGAAAAACTGTTTTTT
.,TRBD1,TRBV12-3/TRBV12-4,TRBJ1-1,CASSDRVGRTEAFF,TGTGCCAGCAGCGACAGGGTAGGGCGAACTGAAGCTTTCTTT
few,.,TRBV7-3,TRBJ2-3,CASSLRGGTDTQYF,TGTGCCAGCAGCTTACGAGGGGGGACAGATACGCAGTATTTT
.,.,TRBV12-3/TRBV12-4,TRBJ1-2,CASNWDGIGSNGYTF,TGTGCCAGCAATTGGGACGGCATTGGGTCTAATGGCTACACCTTC
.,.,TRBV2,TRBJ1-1,CASSEAWGNTEAFF,TGTGCCAGCAGTGAAGCGTGGGGGAACACTGAAGCTTTCTTT
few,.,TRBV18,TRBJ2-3,CASSPRDSTDTQYF,TGTGCCAGCTCACCACGCGACTCCACAGATACGCAGTATTTT
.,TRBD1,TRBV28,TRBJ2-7,CASRLRTGRNEQYF,TGTGCCAGCAGACTCCGGACAGGGAGAAACGAGCAGTACTTC
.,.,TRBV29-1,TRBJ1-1,CSVANARGSTEAFF,TGCAGCGTTGCAAATGCCAGGGGTAGCACTGAAGCTTTCTTT
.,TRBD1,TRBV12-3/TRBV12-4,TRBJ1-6,CASTLGDRVSPLHF,TGTGCCAGCACCCTCGGGGACAGGGTCTCACCCCTCCACTTT
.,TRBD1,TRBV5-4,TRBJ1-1,CASSGWTGFDTEAFF,TGTGCCAGCAGCGGGTGGACAGGGTTTGACACTGAAGCTTTCTTT
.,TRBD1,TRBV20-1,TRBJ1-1,CSAGKTGSATEAFF,TGCAGTGCTGGGAAGACAGGGTCGGCCACTGAAGCTTTCTTT
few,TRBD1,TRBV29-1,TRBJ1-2,CSVEDRGSYGYTF,TGCAGCGTTGAGGACAGGGGGTCCTATGGCTACACCTTC
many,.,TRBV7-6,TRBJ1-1,CASSSPRGETNTEAFF,TGTGCCAGCAGCTCTCCAAGGGGGGAAACGAACACTGAAGCTTTCTTT
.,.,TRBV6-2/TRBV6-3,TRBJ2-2,CASVEINTGELFF,TGTGCCAGCGTAGAAATAAACACCGGGGAGCTGTTTTTT
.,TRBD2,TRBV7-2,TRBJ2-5,CASNPAGRGETQYF,TGTGCCAGCAACCCAGCGGGACGTGGGGAGACCCAGTACTTC
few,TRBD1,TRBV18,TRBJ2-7,CASSPGQGRTYEQYF,TGTGCCAGCTCACCGGGACAGGGTAGGACCTACGAGCAGTACTTC
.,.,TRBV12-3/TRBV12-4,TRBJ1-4,CASSPPEGGTEKLFF,TGTGCCAGCAGTCCCCCTGAGGGTGGGACTGAAAAACTGTTTTTT
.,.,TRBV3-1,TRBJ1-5,CASSQDSNRPQHF,TGTGCCAGCAGCCAAGATTCGAATAGGCCCCAGCATTTT